This T cell receptor beta chain was found in a study of shared clonotypes between healthy human individuals. Overall study results and limits: Clonotypes which were not shared had lower generation probabilities than clonotypes that all four donors shared.

Repertoires were generated with immunoSEQ multiplex PCR, while TCRdb's copy carries only in-frame clones and drops some. The sample carries 950,000 to 1,200,000 clones, around 77% recorded once. Looked up from germline, CDR1 is GTSNPN and CDR2 is SVGIG (reference sequence). The CDR3 covers 13 residues. Trimming removed 1 base from V and 8 bases from J; junction bases left unmatched: 6. With regard to this clone: The target antigen is unknown.

This chain links TRBV30 with TRBJ1-2; 8 bases line up with TRBD1. This sequence was found in a man between 18 and 29 years old in good health. Some clones in this sample may be carry-over from other donors' samples. Sequenced material: memory CD4+ T cells from PBMCs. Subset: CD45RA-negative fraction. The chain's CDR3 is CAWSADRVWGYTF. CDR3 sequence (DNA): TGTGCCTGGAGTGCGGACAGGGTGTGGGGCTACACCTTC.